The clone carrying this T cell receptor beta chain was seen ten or more times. CDR3 size: 16 residues. Germline CDR1 is GTSNPN and CDR2 is SVGIG (reference sequence). V was clipped by 3 bases and J by 5 bases, with 20 bases between them. These data originate in a study of CD8 T cells in ankylosing spondylitis. Each CDR3 protein gets one entry after TCRdb re-called the 5' RACE reads with MiXCR. The table has some 100,000 distinct CDR3 sequences, roughly 8.7% seen once. The sequence was collected from a male donor with ankylosing spondylitis or in good health (not recorded which). This chain links TRBV30 with TRBJ2-1; tentatively, D is TRBD1 or TRBD2 (5 bases each). Input material: blood, either unsorted or a sorted T cell fraction (not recorded which). The CDR3 loop is CAWRGRVQNRNNEQFF. CDR3 nucleotides: TGTGCCTGGAGGGGACGAGTCCAGAACCGAAACAATGAGCAGTTCTTC.